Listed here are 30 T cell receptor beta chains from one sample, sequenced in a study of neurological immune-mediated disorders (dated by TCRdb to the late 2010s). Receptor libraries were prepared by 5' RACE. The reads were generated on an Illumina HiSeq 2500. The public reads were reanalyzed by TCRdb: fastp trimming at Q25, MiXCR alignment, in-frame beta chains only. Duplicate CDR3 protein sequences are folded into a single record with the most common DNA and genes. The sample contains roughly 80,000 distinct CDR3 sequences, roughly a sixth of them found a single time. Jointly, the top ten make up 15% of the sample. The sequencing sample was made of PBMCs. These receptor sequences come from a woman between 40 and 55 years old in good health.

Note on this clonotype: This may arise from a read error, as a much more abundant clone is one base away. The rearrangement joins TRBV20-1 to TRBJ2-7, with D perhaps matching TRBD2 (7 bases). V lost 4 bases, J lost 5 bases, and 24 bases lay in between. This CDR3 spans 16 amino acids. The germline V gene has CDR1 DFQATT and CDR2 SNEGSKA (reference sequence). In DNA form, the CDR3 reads TGCAGTGCTAATGAGGGGGGGCATACTTTCGGCGACGAGCAGTACTTC. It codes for CSANEGGHTFGDEQYF.

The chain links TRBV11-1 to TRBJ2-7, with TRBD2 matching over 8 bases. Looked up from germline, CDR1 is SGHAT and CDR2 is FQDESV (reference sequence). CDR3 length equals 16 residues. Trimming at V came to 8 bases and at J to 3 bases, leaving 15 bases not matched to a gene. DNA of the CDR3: TGTGCCAGCTACCGTGAACCTGCGGGGGGATACTACGAGCAGTACTTC. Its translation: CASYREPAGGYYEQYF.

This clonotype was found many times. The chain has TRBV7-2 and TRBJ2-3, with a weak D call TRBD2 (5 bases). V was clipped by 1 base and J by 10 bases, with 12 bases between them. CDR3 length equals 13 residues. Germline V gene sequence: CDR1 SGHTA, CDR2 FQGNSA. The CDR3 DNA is TGTGCCAGCAGCTTAGATTTCGTCGGGGCGCAGTATTTT. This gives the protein CASSLDFVGAQYF.

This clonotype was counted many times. The CDR3: CASSLPTTDTQYF. In DNA, the CDR3 is TGTGCCAGCAGCTTACCCACCACAGATACGCAGTATTTT. The chain recombines TRBV7-2 with TRBJ2-3; no firm D call. Germline V CDR1 and CDR2: SGHTA, FQGNSA. The CDR3 sequence is 13 residues long. V was clipped by 2 bases and J by 2 bases, with 5 bases between them. The variable domain in full, with the rest retrieved from reference TRBV7-2 and TRBJ2-3, is GAGVSQSPSNKVTEKGKDVELRCDPISGHTALYWYRQSLGQGLEFLIYFQGNSAPDKSGLPSDRFSAERTGGSVSTLTIQRTQQEDSAVYLCASSLPTTDTQYFGPGTRLTVL.

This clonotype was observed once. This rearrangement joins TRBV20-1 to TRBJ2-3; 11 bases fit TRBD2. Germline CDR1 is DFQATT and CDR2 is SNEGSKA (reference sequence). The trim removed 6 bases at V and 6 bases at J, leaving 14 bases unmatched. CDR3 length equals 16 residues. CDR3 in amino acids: CSAQIPLAGGSDTQYF. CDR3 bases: TGCAGTGCCCAAATCCCCCTAGCGGGGGGTTCGGATACGCAGTATTTT.

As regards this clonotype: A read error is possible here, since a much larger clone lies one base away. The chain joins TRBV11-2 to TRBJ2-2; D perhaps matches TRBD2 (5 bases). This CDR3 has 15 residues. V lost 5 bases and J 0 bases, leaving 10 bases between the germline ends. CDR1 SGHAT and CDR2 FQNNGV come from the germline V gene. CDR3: CASSGRAANTGELFF. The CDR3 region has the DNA TGTGCCAGCAGCGGGAGAGCCGCGAACACCGGGGAGCTGTTTTTT.

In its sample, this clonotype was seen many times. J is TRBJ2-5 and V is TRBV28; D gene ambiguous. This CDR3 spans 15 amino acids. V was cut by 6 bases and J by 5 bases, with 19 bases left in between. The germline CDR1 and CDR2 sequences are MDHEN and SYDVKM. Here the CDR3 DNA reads TGTGCCAGCAGCCCGGTGGTTTGGCGGTGGGAGACCCAGTACTTC. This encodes CASSPVVWRWETQYF.

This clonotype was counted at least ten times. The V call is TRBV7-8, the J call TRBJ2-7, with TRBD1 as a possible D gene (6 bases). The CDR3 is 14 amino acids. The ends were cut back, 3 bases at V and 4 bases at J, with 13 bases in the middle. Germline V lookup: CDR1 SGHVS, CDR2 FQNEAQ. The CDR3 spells CASSLQGSSYEQYF. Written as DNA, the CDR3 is TGTGCCAGCAGCTTGCAGGGGAGTTCGTACGAGCAGTACTTC. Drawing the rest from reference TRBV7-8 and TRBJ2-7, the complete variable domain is GAGVSQSPRYKVAKRGQDVALRCDPISGHVSLFWYQQALGQGPEFLTYFQNEAQLDKSGLPSDRFFAERPEGSVSTLKIQRTQQEDSAVYLCASSLQGSSYEQYFGPGTRLTVT.

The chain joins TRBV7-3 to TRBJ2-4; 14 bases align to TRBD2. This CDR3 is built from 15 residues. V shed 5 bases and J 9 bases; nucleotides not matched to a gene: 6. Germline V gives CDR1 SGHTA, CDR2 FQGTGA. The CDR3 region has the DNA TGTGCCAGCAGCACGGGACTAGCGGGAGTGGGCATTCAGTACTTC. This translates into CASSTGLAGVGIQYF.

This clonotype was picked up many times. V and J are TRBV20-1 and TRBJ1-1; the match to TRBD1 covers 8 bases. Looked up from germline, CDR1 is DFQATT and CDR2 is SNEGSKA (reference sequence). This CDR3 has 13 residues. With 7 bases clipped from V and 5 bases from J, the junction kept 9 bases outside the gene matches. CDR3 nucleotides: TGCAGTGTACCAAACAGGGGGGGGACTGAAGCTTTCTTT. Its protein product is CSVPNRGGTEAFF.

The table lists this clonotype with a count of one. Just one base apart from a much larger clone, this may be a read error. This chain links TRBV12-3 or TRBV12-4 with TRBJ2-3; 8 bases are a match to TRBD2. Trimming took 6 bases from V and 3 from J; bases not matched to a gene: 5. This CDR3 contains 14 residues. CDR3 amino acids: CASRSRLATDTQYF. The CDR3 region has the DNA TGTGCCAGCAGATCCCGACTAGCGACAGATACGCAGTATTTT.

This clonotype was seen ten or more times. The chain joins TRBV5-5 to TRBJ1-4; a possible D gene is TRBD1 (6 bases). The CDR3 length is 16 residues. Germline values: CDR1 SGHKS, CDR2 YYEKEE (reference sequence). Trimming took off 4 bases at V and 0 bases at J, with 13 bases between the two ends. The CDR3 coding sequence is TGTGCCAGCAGCCTGGGGGGGGCTGCAACTAATGAAAAACTGTTTTTT. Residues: CASSLGGAATNEKLFF.

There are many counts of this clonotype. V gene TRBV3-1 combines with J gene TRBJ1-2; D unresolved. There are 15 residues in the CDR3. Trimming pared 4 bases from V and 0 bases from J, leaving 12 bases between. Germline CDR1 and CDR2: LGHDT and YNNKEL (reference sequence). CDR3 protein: CASSPAGMSNYGYTF. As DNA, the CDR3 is TGTGCCAGCAGCCCTGCCGGGATGTCTAACTATGGCTACACCTTC.

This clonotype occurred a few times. CDR3 loop: CATARRGGLSTGELFF. As DNA, the CDR3 is TGTGCCACCGCGAGGCGGGGGGGCCTCAGTACCGGGGAGCTGTTTTTT. The V and J genes are TRBV5-6 and TRBJ2-2, with 9 bases fitting TRBD2. This CDR3 contains 16 residues. Per the germline V gene, CDR1 is SGHDT and CDR2 is YYEEEE. V shed 9 bases, J shed 5 bases, and the junction held 14 bases outside the gene matches.

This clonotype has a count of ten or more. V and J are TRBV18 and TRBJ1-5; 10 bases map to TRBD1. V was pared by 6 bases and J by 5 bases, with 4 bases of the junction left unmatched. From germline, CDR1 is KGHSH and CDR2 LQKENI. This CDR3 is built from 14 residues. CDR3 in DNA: TGTGCCAGCTCGCGACAGGGGGCCGATCAGCCCCAGCATTTT. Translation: CASSRQGADQPQHF.

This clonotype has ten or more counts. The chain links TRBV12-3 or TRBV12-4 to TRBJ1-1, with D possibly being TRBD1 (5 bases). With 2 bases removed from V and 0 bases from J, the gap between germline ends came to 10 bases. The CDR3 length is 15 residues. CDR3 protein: CASSLSATVNTEAFF. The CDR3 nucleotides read TGTGCCAGCAGTTTATCAGCGACAGTGAACACTGAAGCTTTCTTT.

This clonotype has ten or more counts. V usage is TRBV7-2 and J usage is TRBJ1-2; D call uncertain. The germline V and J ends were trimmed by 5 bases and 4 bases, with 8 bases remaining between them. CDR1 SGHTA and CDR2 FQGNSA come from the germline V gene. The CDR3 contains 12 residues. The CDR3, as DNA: TGTGCCAGCAGCCTAGGGTTCTATGGCTACACCTTC. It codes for CASSLGFYGYTF. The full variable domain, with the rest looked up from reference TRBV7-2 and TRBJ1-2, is GAGVSQSPSNKVTEKGKDVELRCDPISGHTALYWYRQSLGQGLEFLIYFQGNSAPDKSGLPSDRFSAERTGGSVSTLTIQRTQQEDSAVYLCASSLGFYGYTFGSGTRLTVV.

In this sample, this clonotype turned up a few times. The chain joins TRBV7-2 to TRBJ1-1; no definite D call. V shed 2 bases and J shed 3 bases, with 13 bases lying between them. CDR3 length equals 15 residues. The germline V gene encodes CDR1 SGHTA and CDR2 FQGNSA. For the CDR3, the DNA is TGTGCCAGCAGCTTAATGGACGGGCCTTACACTGAAGCTTTCTTT. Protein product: CASSLMDGPYTEAFF.

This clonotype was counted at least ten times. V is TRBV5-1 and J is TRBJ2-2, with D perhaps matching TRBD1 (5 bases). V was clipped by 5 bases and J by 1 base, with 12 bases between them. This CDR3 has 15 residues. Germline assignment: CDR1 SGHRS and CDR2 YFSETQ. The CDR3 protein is CASSKGIGNTGELFF. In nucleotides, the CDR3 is TGCGCCAGCAGTAAGGGGATCGGGAACACCGGGGAGCTGTTTTTT.

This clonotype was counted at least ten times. The CDR3 nucleotides read TGTGCCTGGAGTGTACGAATGAGGACTGAAGCTTTCTTT. It encodes CAWSVRMRTEAFF. V is TRBV30 and J is TRBJ1-1; no definite D call. Germline V gives CDR1 GTSNPN, CDR2 SVGIG (reference sequence). Trimming took off 0 bases at V and 5 bases at J, with 10 bases between the two ends. This CDR3 is 13 amino acids long.

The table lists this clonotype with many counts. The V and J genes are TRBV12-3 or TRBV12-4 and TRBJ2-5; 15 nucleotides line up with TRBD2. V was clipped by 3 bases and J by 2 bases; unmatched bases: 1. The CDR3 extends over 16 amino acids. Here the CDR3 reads CASSFGLAGGQETQYF. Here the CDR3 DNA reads TGTGCCAGCAGTTTCGGACTAGCGGGGGGGCAAGAGACCCAGTACTTC.

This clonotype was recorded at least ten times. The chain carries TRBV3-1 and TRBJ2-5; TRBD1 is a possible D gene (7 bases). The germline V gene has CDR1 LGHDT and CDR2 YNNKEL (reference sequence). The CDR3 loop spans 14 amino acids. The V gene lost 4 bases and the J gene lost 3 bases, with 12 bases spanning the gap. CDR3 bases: TGTGCCAGCAGCCCAGACAGGGAGGAAGAGACCCAGTACTTC. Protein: CASSPDREEETQYF.

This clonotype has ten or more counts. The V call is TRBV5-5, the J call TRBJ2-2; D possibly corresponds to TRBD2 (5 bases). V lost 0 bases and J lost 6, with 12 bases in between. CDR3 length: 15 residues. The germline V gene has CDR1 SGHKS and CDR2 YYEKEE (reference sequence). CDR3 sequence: CASSLADRGAGELFF. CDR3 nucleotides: TGTGCCAGCAGCTTGGCGGATCGGGGAGCCGGGGAGCTGTTTTTT.

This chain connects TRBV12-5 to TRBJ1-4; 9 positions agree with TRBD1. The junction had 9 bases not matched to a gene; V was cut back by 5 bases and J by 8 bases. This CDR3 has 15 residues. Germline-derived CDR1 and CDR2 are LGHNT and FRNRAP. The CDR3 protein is CASGDPQGAFEKLFF. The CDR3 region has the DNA TGTGCTAGTGGTGACCCACAGGGGGCATTCGAAAAACTGTTTTTT.

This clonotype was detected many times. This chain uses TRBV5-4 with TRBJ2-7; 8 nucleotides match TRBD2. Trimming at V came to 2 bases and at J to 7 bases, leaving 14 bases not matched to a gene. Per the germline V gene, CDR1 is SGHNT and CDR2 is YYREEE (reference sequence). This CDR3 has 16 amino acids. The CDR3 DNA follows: TGTGCCAGCAGCTTAAGAGCGGGGGCGCCCTTGGGGGAGCAGTACTTC. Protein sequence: CASSLRAGAPLGEQYF.

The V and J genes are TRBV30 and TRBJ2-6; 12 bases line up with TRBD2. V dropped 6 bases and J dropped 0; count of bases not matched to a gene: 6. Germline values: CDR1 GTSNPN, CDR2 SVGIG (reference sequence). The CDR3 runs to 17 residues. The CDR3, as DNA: TGTGCCTGCTTGACTAGCGGGGGCCACTCTGGGGCCAACGTCCTGACTTTC. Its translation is CACLTSGGHSGANVLTF.

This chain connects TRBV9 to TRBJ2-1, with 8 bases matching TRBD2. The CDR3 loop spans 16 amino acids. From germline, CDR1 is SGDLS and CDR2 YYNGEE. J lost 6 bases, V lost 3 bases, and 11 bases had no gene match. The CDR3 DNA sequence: TGTGCCAGCAGCGGTAGCGGGGACTCTCTGGGCAATGAGCAGTTCTTC. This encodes CASSGSGDSLGNEQFF.

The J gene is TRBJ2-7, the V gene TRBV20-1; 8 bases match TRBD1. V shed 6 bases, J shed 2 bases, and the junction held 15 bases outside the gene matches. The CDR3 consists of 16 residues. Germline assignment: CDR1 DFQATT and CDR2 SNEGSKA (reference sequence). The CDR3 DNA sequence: TGCAGTGCCGCCCTCGCACCAGGACAGGGTCCCTACGAGCAGTACGTC. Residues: CSAALAPGQGPYEQYV.

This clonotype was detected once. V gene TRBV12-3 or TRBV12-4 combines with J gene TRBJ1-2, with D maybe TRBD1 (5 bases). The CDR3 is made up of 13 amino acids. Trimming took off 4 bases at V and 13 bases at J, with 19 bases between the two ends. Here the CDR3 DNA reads TGTGCCAGCAGTTCACACGGGGACTATGTCTGCACCTTC. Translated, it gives CASSSHGDYVCTF.

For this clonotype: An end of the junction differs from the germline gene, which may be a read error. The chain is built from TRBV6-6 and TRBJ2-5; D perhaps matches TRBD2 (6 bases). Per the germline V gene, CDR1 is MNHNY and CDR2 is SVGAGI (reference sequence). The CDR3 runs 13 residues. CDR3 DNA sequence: TGTGTCAGCAGCCGGGACTTTAAAGAGACTCAGTACTTC. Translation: CVSSRDFKETQYF.